Listed here are 29 T cell receptor beta chains from one sample, sequenced in a study of Graves' ophthalmopathy and Graves' hyperthyroidism. From RNA, the CDR3 regions of TCR beta chains were amplified and sequenced. Second-round multiplex PCR came after a first-round RT-PCR that employed HTBI primers. One entry per CDR3 protein, called by TCRdb with MiXCR from the multiplex PCR reads. Of around 600,000 distinct CDR3 sequences in the sample, under 50% are singletons; the top ten hold roughly 3%. The sample comprised peripheral blood. The receptors stem from an adult man with Graves' ophthalmopathy.

This clonotype has ten or more counts. The genes are TRBV7-9 and TRBJ1-6; 8 bases fit TRBD1. Germline CDR1 and CDR2: SEHNR and FQNEAQ (reference sequence). V was pared by 10 bases and J by 14 bases, with 16 bases of the junction left unmatched. The CDR3 consists of 14 residues. DNA for the CDR3: TGTGCCATACAGGAGACAGGGGACCGATTCACCCTCCACTTT. This translates into CAIQETGDRFTLHF.

The chain uses TRBV19 and TRBJ2-5; 7 nucleotides agree with TRBD1. CDR3 size: 14 residues. CDR1 LNHDA and CDR2 SQIVND come from the germline V gene (reference sequence). V shed 4 bases, J shed 9 bases, and the junction held 11 bases outside the gene matches. Here the CDR3 reads CASSTTGTPQPQYF. The CDR3 nucleotides read TGTGCCAGTAGTACGACAGGGACGCCTCAGCCCCAGTACTTC.

This clonotype was detected a few times. The chain employs TRBV7-9 and TRBJ2-3; 8 bases are a match to TRBD2. The CDR3 consists of 15 residues. The V segment lost 0 bases and the J segment 1 base; nucleotides outside the gene matches: 0. Germline V gene sequence: CDR1 SEHNR, CDR2 FQNEAQ (reference sequence). For the CDR3, the DNA is TGTGCCAGCAGCTTAGCGACTAGCGGCACAGATACGCAGTATTTT. It translates to CASSLATSGTDTQYF.

This clonotype was counted at least ten times. The rearrangement links TRBV15 to TRBJ2-7, with D possibly being TRBD1 or TRBD2 (5 bases each). Germline CDR1 is LNHNV and CDR2 is YYDKDF (reference sequence). Between the trimmed V and J ends, which lost 1 base and 7 bases, there was a span of 8 bases. The CDR3 has 12 residues. CDR3 in amino acids: CATSRVEGEQYF. CDR3 nucleotides: TGTGCCACCAGCAGAGTCGAGGGGGAGCAGTACTTC.

V usage is TRBV2 and J usage is TRBJ2-3; D is tentatively TRBD1 or TRBD2 (5 bases each). V lost 8 bases and J lost 5, with 20 bases in between. The germline V gene encodes CDR1 SNHLY and CDR2 FYNNEI. The CDR3 sequence is 15 residues long. Here the CDR3 DNA reads TGTGCCAGCTCACCAGTGGGGGATCGCAAAGATACGCAGTATTTT. Translated, it gives CASSPVGDRKDTQYF.

This clonotype was seen at least ten times. V gene TRBV9 combines with J gene TRBJ2-5; D possibly uses TRBD1 or TRBD2 (6 bases each). CDR1 is SGDLS and CDR2 is YYNGEE in the germline V gene. This CDR3 region has 17 residues. V was shortened by 3 bases and J by 2 bases, with 20 bases between the two germline ends. The CDR3 sequence is CASSAGPVRGEQETQYF. The CDR3 nucleotides are TGTGCCAGCAGCGCAGGACCAGTGAGGGGGGAACAAGAGACCCAGTACTTC.

This clonotype was recorded once. The chain combines TRBV19 with TRBJ2-7; the D call may be TRBD1 or TRBD2 (5 bases each). V was pared by 7 bases and J by 7 bases, with 17 bases between. CDR1 LNHDA and CDR2 SQIVND come from the germline V gene (reference sequence). This CDR3 spans 13 amino acids. The CDR3 loop reads CASTADSEGEQYF. CDR3 bases: TGTGCCAGTACAGCGGACTCAGAGGGGGAGCAGTACTTC.

This clonotype has just a few counts. This CDR3 is missing its conserved last phenylalanine or tryptophan, likely due to a read error. The chain uses TRBV25-1 and TRBJ1-1; D uncertain. V dropped 2 bases and J dropped 0 bases, with 10 bases sitting between them. The CDR3 loop spans 15 amino acids. Germline V lookup: CDR1 MGHDK, CDR2 SYGVNS. The DNA for the CDR3 is TGTGCCAGCAGTGAAGGAGAAGTTCTGAACACTGAAGCTTTCCTT. The encoded protein is CASSEGEVLNTEAFL.

This clonotype showed up many times. This chain joins TRBV2 and TRBJ1-2; D gene ambiguous. V lost 1 base and J lost 3, with 9 bases in between. The CDR3 has 14 amino acids. The germline V gene has CDR1 SNHLY and CDR2 FYNNEI. CDR3 sequence: CASSEVQPDYGYTF. In nucleotides, the CDR3 is TGTGCCAGCAGTGAAGTACAACCCGACTATGGCTACACCTTC.

At least ten counts were recorded for this clonotype. The V call is TRBV20-1, the J call TRBJ1-3, with a possible D match to TRBD1 (5 bases). The CDR3 spans 13 residues. V was shortened by 6 bases and J by 4 bases, with 13 bases between the two germline ends. CDR1 and CDR2 from the germline V gene are DFQATT and SNEGSKA (reference sequence). CDR3 nucleotide sequence: TGCAGTGCCGACGAAAGACAGGGAAACACCATATATTTT. This codes for CSADERQGNTIYF.

This chain links TRBV29-1 with TRBJ2-5; D gene unclear. Germline V gene lookup returns CDR1 SQVTM and CDR2 ANQGSEA. The CDR3 extends over 12 amino acids. Between the trimmed V and J ends, which lost 2 bases and 5 bases, there was a span of 9 bases. CDR3 region: CSVERAAETQYF. The CDR3, as DNA: TGCAGCGTTGAACGGGCCGCTGAGACCCAGTACTTC.

This clonotype appeared many times. This chain connects TRBV5-1 to TRBJ1-5; 7 nucleotides match TRBD1. Germline V gene lookup returns CDR1 SGHRS and CDR2 YFSETQ. V dropped 4 bases and J dropped 4; count of bases not matched to a gene: 2. The CDR3 contains 13 residues. The CDR3 DNA follows: TGCGCCAGCAGCAAGGACAGGAATCAGCCCCAGCATTTT. The encoded protein is CASSKDRNQPQHF. The complete variable domain, with remaining parts taken from reference TRBV5-1 and TRBJ1-5, reads KAGVTQTPRYLIKTRGQQVTLSCSPISGHRSVSWYQQTPGQGLQFLFEYFSETQRNKGNFPGRFSGRQFSNSRSEMNVSTLELGDSALYLCASSKDRNQPQHFGDGTRLSIL.

V gene TRBV7-9 combines with J gene TRBJ2-7; 13 bases are shared with TRBD2. After removal of 3 bases from V and 5 bases from J, the junction contained 10 bases not matched to a gene. This CDR3 is 17 amino acids long. Germline V gene data show CDR1 as SEHNR and CDR2 as FQNEAQ (reference sequence). CDR3: CASSFIGLAGESDEQYF. The CDR3 bases are TGTGCCAGCAGCTTTATCGGACTAGCGGGAGAATCCGACGAGCAGTACTTC.

The table lists this clonotype with many counts. The chain couples TRBV9 to TRBJ2-7; 9 bases are a match to TRBD2. Germline lookup yields CDR1 SGDLS and CDR2 YYNGEE. CDR3 size: 14 residues. J lost 3 bases, V lost 3 bases, and 4 bases had no gene match. The CDR3 is CASSATSGSYEQYF. DNA of the CDR3: TGTGCCAGCAGCGCGACTAGCGGAAGCTACGAGCAGTACTTC.

With respect to this clonotype: Given a much more abundant clone one base away, this may be a read error. The V call is TRBV5-1, the J call TRBJ1-2; no definite D call. The length of the CDR3 is 14 residues. CDR1 SGHRS and CDR2 YFSETQ come from the germline V gene. This CDR3 is CASGLETRDYGYTF. The CDR3 bases are TGCGCCAGCGGCTTAGAAACCCGGGACTATGGCTACACCTTC. The complete variable domain, with remaining parts taken from reference TRBV5-1 and TRBJ1-2, reads KAGVTQTPRYLIKTRGQQVTLSCSPISGHRSVSWYQQTPGQGLQFLFEYFSETQRNKGNFPGRFSGRQFSNSRSEMNVSTLELGDSALYLCASGLETRDYGYTFGSGTRLTVV.

V usage is TRBV12-5 and J usage is TRBJ1-5; D remains unclear. CDR1 and CDR2 from the germline V gene are LGHNT and FRNRAP. This CDR3 is built from 12 residues. Between the trimmed V and J ends, which lost 3 bases and 4 bases, there was a span of 4 bases. This CDR3 reads CASGLDNQPQHF. CDR3 in DNA: TGTGCTAGTGGTTTAGATAATCAGCCCCAGCATTTT.

The chain recombines TRBV20-1 with TRBJ1-4; D perhaps matches TRBD1 (5 bases). Trimming stripped 3 bases from V and 10 bases from J, with 15 bases between. The CDR3 sequence is 13 residues long. CDR1 is DFQATT, CDR2 SNEGSKA, per germline (reference sequence). The CDR3 protein is CSARTYLGGKLFF. CDR3 bases: TGCAGTGCTAGGACCTACCTCGGGGGAAAACTGTTTTTT.

In its sample, this clonotype was seen many times. This chain links TRBV25-1 with TRBJ1-6; D may be TRBD1 (5 bases). V lost 4 bases and J 7 bases, leaving 20 bases between the germline ends. The germline gives CDR1 MGHDK, CDR2 SYGVNS. The CDR3 length is 17 residues. The CDR3 DNA reads as TGTGCCAGCAGTGGTCCATTTACAGGAACGACCAATTCACCCCTCCACTTT. Residues: CASSGPFTGTTNSPLHF.

This clonotype was observed many times. The genes are TRBV2 and TRBJ2-5; perhaps TRBD1 as D (6 bases). Trimming stripped 6 bases from V and 1 base from J, with 12 bases between. CDR3 size: 14 residues. Germline V CDR1 and CDR2: SNHLY, FYNNEI. CDR3 in amino acids: CASSETGIQETQYF. The DNA of the CDR3 is TGTGCCAGCAGCGAAACAGGGATCCAAGAGACCCAGTACTTC. Supplemented by reference TRBV2 and TRBJ2-5, the full variable domain reads EPEVTQTPSHQVTQMGQEVILRCVPISNHLYFYWYRQILGQKVEFLVSFYNNEISEKSEIFDDQFSVERPDGSNFTLKIRSTKLEDSAMYFCASSETGIQETQYFGPGTRLLVL.

To note about this clonotype: A junction boundary mismatches the germline segment, possibly from a read error. This sequence joins TRBV7-7 and TRBJ1-2; 10 positions agree with TRBD1. There are 17 residues in the CDR3. Per the germline V gene, CDR1 is SSHAT and CDR2 is FNYEAQ (reference sequence). This chain's CDR3 is CASSPGDRGILSYGYTF. The CDR3 nucleotides read TGTGCTAGCAGCCCCGGGGACAGGGGTATACTATCCTATGGCTACACCTTC.

This clonotype was recorded a few times. The CDR3 coding sequence is TGTGCCAGCAGCTTTGGACAGGCTAACTATGGCTACACCTTC. Translated: CASSFGQANYGYTF. This chain connects TRBV5-8 to TRBJ1-2, with 7 positions matching TRBD1. The V gene's germline CDR1 is SGHTS and CDR2 YDEGEE. CDR3 length equals 14 residues. V was clipped by 2 bases and J by 0 bases; unmatched bases: 1.

The rearrangement joins TRBV2 to TRBJ1-5, with unresolved D. The CDR3 is 13 residues long. Per the germline V gene, CDR1 is SNHLY and CDR2 is FYNNEI. The germline V and J ends were trimmed by 1 base and 7 bases, with 8 bases remaining between them. The CDR3 DNA reads as TGTGCCAGCAGTGAAGGGGAGAAGCAGCCCCAGCATTTT. As protein: CASSEGEKQPQHF.

The chain is built from TRBV30 and TRBJ1-5; a weak D match, TRBD1 (5 bases). The CDR3 extends over 13 amino acids. V was trimmed by 3 bases and J by 7 bases, leaving 13 bases between them. From germline, CDR1 is GTSNPN and CDR2 SVGIG (reference sequence). This CDR3 is CAWSARGDQPQHF. CDR3 nucleotides: TGTGCCTGGAGCGCTCGTGGGGACCAGCCCCAGCATTTT.

This clonotype was seen a handful of times. Here the CDR3 reads CASSYVSTESYEQYF. CDR3 sequence (DNA): TGTGCCAGCAGTTATGTCTCGACGGAATCATACGAGCAGTACTTC. The V call is TRBV6-6, the J call TRBJ2-7; no clear D. The germline V and J ends were trimmed by 3 bases and 4 bases, with 16 bases remaining between them. The V gene's germline CDR1 is MNHNY and CDR2 SVGAGI (reference sequence). The CDR3 extends over 15 amino acids.

V gene TRBV2 combines with J gene TRBJ2-7; D possibly corresponds to TRBD2 (5 bases). Germline V gives CDR1 SNHLY, CDR2 FYNNEI. CDR3 length equals 13 residues. V lost 6 bases to trimming and J lost 0 bases, with 9 bases between them. This CDR3 reads CASRGELSYEQYF. CDR3 in DNA: TGTGCCAGCAGGGGAGAACTCTCCTACGAGCAGTACTTC.

This clonotype was detected ten times or more. The genes are TRBV29-1 and TRBJ2-2; D unresolved. The V end was cut by 4 bases, the J end by 4 bases, with 16 bases between. Germline CDR1 is SQVTM and CDR2 is ANQGSEA. The CDR3 consists of 15 residues. The CDR3 region is CSVAFGVSFTGELFF. The CDR3 bases are TGCAGCGTTGCTTTTGGGGTCTCATTCACCGGGGAGCTGTTTTTT.

On this clonotype itself: Lacking the conserved final phenylalanine or tryptophan, this CDR3 likely reflects a read error. It is unclear where the CDR3 begins or ends on the DNA, so no DNA is shown, and the CDR3 is as TCRdb lists it. The chain recombines TRBV7-3 with TRBJ2-7; the tabulated D call, TRBD2, remains unverified against the DNA. The germline V gene encodes CDR1 SGHTA and CDR2 FQGTGA. Termini included, the CDR3 measures 8 amino acids. The CDR3 sequence: CASSQLAG.

This sequence joins TRBV2 and TRBJ1-6; maybe TRBD1 (6 bases). Looked up from germline, CDR1 is SNHLY and CDR2 is FYNNEI. The germline V and J ends were trimmed by 7 bases and 7 bases, with 11 bases remaining between them. This CDR3 comprises 13 residues. The CDR3 reads CASTGGGNSPLHF. The CDR3 DNA sequence: TGTGCCAGCACCGGGGGCGGGAATTCACCCCTCCACTTT.

A word on this clonotype: This could be a read error, since a much larger clone is one nucleotide away. V usage is TRBV2 and J usage is TRBJ2-7, with D uncertain. TRBJ2-5 explains the end of the DNA better; the J call may be wrong. Germline CDR1 reads SNHLY; CDR2 reads FYNNEI. CDR3 length equals 15 residues. The CDR3 nucleotides are TGTGCCAGCAGCGGAATAACGAATACCCAAGAGACCCAGTACTTC. Amino acids: CASSGITNTQETQYF.